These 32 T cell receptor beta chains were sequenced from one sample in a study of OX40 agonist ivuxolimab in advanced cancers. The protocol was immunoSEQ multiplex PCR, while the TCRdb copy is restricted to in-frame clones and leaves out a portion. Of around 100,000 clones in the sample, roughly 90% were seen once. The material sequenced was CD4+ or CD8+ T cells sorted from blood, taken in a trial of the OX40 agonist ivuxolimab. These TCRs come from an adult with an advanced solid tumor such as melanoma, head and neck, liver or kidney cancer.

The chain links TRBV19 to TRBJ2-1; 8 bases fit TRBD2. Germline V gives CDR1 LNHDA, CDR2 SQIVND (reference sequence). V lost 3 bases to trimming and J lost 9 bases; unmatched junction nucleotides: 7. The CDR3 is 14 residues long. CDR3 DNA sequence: TGTGCCAGTAGTATGGGACTAGGGCCCAGTGAGCAGTTCTTC. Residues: CASSMGLGPSEQFF.

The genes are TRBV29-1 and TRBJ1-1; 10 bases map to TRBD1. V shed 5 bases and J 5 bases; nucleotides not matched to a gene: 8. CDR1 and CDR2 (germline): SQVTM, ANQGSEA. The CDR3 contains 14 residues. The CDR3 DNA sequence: TGCAGCGTTCGACAGGGGGCGTCGAGTACTGAAGCTTTCTTT. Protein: CSVRQGASSTEAFF.

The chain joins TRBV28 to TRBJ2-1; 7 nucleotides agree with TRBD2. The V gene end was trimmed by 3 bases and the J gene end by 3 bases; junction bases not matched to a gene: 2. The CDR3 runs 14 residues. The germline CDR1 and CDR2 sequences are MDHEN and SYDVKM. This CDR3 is CASSLGGRYNEQFF. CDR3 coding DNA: TGTGCCAGCAGTTTGGGAGGGCGCTACAATGAGCAGTTCTTC.

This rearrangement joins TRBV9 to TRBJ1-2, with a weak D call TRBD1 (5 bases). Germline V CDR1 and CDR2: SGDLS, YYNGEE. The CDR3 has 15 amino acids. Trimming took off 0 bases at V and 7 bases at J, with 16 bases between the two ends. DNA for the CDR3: TGTGCCAGCAGCGTAGAACAACGAGGGGAGGTTGGCTACACCTTC. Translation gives CASSVEQRGEVGYTF.

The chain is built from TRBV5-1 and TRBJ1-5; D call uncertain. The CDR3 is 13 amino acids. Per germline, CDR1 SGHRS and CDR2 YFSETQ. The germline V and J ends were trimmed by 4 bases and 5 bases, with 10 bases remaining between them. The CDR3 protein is CASSRSGDQPQHF. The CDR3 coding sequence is TGCGCCAGCAGCAGGTCGGGTGATCAGCCCCAGCATTTT.

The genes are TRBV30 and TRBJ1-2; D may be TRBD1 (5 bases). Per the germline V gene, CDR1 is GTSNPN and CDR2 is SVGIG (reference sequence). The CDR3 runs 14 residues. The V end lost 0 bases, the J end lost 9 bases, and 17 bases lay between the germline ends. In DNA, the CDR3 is TGTGCCTGGAGTGTGTTGGGGGGAAGCCAAAGCTACACCTTC. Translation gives CAWSVLGGSQSYTF.

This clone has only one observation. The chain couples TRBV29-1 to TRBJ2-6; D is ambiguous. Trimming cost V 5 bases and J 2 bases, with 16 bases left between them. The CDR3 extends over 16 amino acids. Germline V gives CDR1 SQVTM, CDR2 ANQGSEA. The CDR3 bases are TGCAGCGTTTTAGGGCAGGTTCTTACTGGGGCCAACGTCCTGACTTTC. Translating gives CSVLGQVLTGANVLTF.

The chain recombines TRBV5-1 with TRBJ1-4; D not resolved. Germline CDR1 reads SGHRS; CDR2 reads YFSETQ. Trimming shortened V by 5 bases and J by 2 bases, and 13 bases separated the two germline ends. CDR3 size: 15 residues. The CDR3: CASRDPRATNEKLFF. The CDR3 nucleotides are TGCGCCAGCAGGGACCCGAGAGCGACTAATGAAAAACTGTTTTTT.

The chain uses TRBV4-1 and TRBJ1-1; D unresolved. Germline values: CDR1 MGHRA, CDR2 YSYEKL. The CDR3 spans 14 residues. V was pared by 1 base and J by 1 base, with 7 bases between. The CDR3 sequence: CASSQGFRNTEAFF. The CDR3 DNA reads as TGCGCCAGCAGCCAAGGGTTCCGGAACACTGAAGCTTTCTTT.

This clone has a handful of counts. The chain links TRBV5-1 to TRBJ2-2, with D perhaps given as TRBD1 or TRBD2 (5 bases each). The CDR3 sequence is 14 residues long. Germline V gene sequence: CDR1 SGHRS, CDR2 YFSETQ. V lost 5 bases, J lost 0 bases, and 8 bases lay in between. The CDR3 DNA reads TGCGCCAGCAGTAAGGGACCGAACACCGGGGAGCTGTTTTTT. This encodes CASSKGPNTGELFF.

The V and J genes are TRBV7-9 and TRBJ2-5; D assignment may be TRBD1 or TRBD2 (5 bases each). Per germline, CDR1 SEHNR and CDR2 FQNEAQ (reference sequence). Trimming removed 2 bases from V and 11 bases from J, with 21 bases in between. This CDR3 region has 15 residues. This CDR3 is CASSLLGQGTREQYF. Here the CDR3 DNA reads TGTGCCAGCAGCTTACTAGGGCAGGGCACGAGGGAGCAGTACTTC.

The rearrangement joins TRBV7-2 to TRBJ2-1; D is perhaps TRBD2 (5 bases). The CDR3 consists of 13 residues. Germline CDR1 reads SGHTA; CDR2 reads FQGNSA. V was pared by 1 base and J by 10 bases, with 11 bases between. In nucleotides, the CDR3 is TGTGCCAGCAGCTTAGTCGGGGTCGGAGAGCAGTTCTTC. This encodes CASSLVGVGEQFF.

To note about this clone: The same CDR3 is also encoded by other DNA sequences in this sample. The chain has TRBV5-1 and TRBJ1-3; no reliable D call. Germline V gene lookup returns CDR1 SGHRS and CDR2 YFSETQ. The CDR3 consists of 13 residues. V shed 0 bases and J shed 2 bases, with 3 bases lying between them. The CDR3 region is CASSLEAGNTIYF. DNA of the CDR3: TGCGCCAGCAGCTTGGAAGCTGGAAACACCATATATTTT.

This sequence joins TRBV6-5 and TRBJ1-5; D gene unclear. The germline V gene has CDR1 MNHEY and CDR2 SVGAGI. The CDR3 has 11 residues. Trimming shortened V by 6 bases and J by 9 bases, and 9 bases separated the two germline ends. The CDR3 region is CASSAMGPQHF. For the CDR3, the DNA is TGTGCCAGCAGCGCCATGGGGCCCCAGCATTTT.

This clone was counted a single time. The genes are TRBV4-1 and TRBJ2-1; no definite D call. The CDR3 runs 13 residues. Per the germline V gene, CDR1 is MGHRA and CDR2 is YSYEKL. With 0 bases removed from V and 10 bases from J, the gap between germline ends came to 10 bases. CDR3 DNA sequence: TGCGCCAGCAGCCAAGATCAAGGGTGGGAGCAGTTCTTC. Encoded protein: CASSQDQGWEQFF.

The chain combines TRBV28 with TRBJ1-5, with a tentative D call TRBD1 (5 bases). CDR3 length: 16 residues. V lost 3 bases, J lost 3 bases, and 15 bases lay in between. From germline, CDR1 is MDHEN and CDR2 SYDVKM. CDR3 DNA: TGTGCCAGCAGTTTTGTTAGGGGTAAGAACAATCAGCCCCAGCATTTT. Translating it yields CASSFVRGKNNQPQHF.

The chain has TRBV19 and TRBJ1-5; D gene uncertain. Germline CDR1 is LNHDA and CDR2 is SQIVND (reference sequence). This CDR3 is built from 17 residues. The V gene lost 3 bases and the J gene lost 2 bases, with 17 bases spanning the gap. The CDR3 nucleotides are TGTGCCAGTAGTATGAATGGACGGACCCAGGGCAATCAGCCCCAGCATTTT. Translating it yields CASSMNGRTQGNQPQHF.

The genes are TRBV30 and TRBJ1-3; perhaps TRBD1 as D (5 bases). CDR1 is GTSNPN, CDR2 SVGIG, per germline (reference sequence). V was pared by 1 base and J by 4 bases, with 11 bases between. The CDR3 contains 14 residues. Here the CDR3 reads CAWSGGVTGNTIYF. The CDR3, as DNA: TGTGCCTGGAGTGGAGGGGTTACGGGAAACACCATATATTTT.

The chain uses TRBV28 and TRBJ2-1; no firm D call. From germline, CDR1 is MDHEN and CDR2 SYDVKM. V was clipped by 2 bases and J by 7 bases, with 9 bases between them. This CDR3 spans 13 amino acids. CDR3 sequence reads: CASSLGPRNEQFF. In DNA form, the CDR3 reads TGTGCCAGCAGTTTAGGGCCCAGGAATGAGCAGTTCTTC.

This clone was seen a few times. The chain's CDR3 is CASSEPYRGGKAFF. The CDR3, as DNA: TGTGCCAGCAGTGAGCCTTACAGGGGGGGGAAAGCTTTCTTT. V usage is TRBV6-1 and J usage is TRBJ1-1, with 8 bases lining up with TRBD1. The germline CDR1 and CDR2 sequences are MNHNS and SASEGT. This CDR3 is 14 amino acids long. J lost 9 bases, V lost 3 bases, and 9 bases had no gene match.

The CDR3 spells CASSLSSGTEAFF. DNA for the CDR3: TGTGCCAGCAGCTTATCAAGTGGCACTGAAGCTTTCTTT. The rearrangement uses TRBV7-9 and TRBJ1-1; no reliable D call. The CDR3 is 13 amino acids. The germline CDR1 and CDR2 sequences are SEHNR and FQNEAQ (reference sequence). Trimming stripped 2 bases from V and 4 bases from J, with 8 bases between.

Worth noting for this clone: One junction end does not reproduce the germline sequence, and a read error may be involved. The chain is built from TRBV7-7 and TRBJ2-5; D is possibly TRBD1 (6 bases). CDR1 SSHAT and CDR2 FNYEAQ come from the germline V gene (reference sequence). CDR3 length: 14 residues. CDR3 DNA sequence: TGTGCTAGCAGCTTAGGGCAGGGGCAAGAGACCCAGTACTTC. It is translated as CASSLGQGQETQYF.

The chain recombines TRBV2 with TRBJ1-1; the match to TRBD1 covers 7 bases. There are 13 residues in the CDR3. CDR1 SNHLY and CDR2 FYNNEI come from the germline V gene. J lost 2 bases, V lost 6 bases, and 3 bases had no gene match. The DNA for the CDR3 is TGTGCCAGCAGGGGACAGCCAAACACTGAAGCTTTCTTT. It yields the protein CASRGQPNTEAFF.

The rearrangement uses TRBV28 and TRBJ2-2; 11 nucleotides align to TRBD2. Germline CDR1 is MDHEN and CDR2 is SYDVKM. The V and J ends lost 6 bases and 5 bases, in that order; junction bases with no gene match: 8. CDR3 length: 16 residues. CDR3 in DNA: TGTGCCAGCAGCGTACTAGCGGGAGTTAGGACCGGGGAGCTGTTTTTT. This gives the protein CASSVLAGVRTGELFF.

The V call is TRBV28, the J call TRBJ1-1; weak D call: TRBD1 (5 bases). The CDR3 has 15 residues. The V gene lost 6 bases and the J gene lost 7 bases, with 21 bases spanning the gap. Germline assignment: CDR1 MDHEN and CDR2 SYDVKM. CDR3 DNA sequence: TGTGCCAGCAGCCCCGGGGGGGTGGGTTTTGATGAAGCTTTCTTT. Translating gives CASSPGGVGFDEAFF.

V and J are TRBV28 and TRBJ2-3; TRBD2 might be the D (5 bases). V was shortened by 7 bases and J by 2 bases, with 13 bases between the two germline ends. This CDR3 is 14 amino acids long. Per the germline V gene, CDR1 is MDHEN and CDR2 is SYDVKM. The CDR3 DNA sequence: TGTGCCAGCACATTGGGCGGGTACACAGATACGCAGTATTTT. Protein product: CASTLGGYTDTQYF.

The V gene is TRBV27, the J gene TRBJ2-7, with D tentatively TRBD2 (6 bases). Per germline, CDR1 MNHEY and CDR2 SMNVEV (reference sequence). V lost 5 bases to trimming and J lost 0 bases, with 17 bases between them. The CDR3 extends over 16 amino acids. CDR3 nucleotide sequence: TGTGCCAGCAGTCTCAACATAGCGGTAACCTCCTACGAGCAGTACTTC. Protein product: CASSLNIAVTSYEQYF.

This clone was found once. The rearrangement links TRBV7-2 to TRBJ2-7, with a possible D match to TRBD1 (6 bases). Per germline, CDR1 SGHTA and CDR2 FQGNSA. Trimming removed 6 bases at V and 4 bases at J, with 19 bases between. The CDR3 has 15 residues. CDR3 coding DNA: TGTGCCAGCAGATCCACCGGGACAACTAAGTACGAGCAGTACTTC. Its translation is CASRSTGTTKYEQYF.

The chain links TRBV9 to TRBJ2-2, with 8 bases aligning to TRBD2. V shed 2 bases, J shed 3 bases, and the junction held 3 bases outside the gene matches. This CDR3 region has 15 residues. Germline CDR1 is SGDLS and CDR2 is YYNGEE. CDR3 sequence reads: CASSVGTSHTGELFF. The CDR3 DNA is TGTGCCAGCAGCGTCGGGACTAGTCACACCGGGGAGCTGTTTTTT. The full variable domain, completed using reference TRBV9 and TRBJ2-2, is DSGVTQTPKHLITATGQRVTLRCSPRSGDLSVYWYQQSLDQGLQFLIQYYNGEERAKGNILERFSAQQFPDLHSELNLSSLELGDSALYFCASSVGTSHTGELFFGEGSRLTVL.

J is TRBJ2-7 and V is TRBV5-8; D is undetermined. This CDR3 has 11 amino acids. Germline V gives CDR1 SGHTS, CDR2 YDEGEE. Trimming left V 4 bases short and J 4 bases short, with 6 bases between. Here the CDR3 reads CASSPLYEQYF. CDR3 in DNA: TGTGCCAGCAGCCCGCTTTACGAGCAGTACTTC.

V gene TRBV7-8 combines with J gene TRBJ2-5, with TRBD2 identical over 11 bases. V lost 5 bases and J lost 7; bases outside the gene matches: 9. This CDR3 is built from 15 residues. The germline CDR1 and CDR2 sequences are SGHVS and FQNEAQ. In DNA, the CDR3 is TGTGCCAGCAGCCGAGGGACTAGCGGAGGATGGACCCAGTACTTC. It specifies CASSRGTSGGWTQYF.

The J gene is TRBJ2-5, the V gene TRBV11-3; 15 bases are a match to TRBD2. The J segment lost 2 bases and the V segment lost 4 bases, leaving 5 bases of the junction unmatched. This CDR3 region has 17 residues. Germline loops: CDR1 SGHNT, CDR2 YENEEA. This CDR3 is CASSSSGTSGGQETQYF. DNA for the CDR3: TGTGCCAGCAGCTCTTCTGGGACTAGCGGGGGGCAAGAGACCCAGTACTTC. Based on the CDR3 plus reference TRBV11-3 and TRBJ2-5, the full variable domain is EAGVVQSPRYKIIEKKQPVAFWCNPISGHNTLYWYLQNLGQGPELLIRYENEEAVDDSQLPKDRFSAERLKGVDSTLKIQPAELGDSAVYLCASSSSGTSGGQETQYFGPGTRLLVL.